What follows are 5 T cell receptor beta chains derived from one specimen sequenced in a study of cytomegalovirus exposure and HLA in healthy donors. PCR involved 60 Vbeta and 13 Jbeta primers. Sequencing used immunoSEQ multiplex PCR; TCRdb keeps in-frame clones, though not all of them. The sample features 150,000 to 200,000 clones, with 0.7% to 1% in its top ten. The sequenced sample consisted of PBMCs. These receptors originate from a woman aged 18-29 years in good health and CMV-seropositive.

This chain links TRBV7-3 with TRBJ2-1, with 11 bases lining up with TRBD2. The germline CDR1 and CDR2 sequences are SGHTA and FQGTGA. This CDR3 has 19 amino acids. Unmatched junction bases numbered 13, after V lost 5 bases and J lost 1 base. CDR3: CASSHSLAGGPDSYNEQFF. The CDR3 DNA reads TGTGCCAGCAGCCACTCGCTAGCGGGGGGTCCCGATTCCTACAATGAGCAGTTCTTC.

The chain carries TRBV6-6 and TRBJ2-5; possible D gene TRBD2, 5 bases. The CDR3 has 12 residues. Germline CDR1 reads MNHNY; CDR2 reads SVGAGI (reference sequence). Trimming left V 6 bases short and J 4 bases short, with 9 bases between. In DNA, the CDR3 is TGTGCCAGCAGAGGGAGACGAGAGACCCAGTACTTC. Amino acid sequence: CASRGRRETQYF.

The rearrangement joins TRBV5-1 to TRBJ2-5, with 13 bases matching TRBD2. The CDR3 has 16 residues. V shed 2 bases and J 5 bases; nucleotides not matched to a gene: 6. The germline CDR1 and CDR2 sequences are SGHRS and YFSETQ. The CDR3 spells CASSFGTSGDFETQYF. The CDR3 DNA sequence: TGCGCCAGCAGCTTCGGGACTAGCGGGGATTTTGAGACCCAGTACTTC.

The rearrangement links TRBV2 to TRBJ1-2; perhaps TRBD1 as D (5 bases). This CDR3 comprises 10 residues. Trimming shortened V by 10 bases and J by 6 bases, and 9 bases separated the two germline ends. Germline V gene sequence: CDR1 SNHLY, CDR2 FYNNEI. In DNA form, the CDR3 reads TGTGCCATTGCACAGGATGGCTACACCTTC. As protein: CAIAQDGYTF.

The chain links TRBV5-8 to TRBJ1-5; 7 bases are a match to TRBD1. This CDR3 is 14 amino acids long. Per germline, CDR1 SGHTS and CDR2 YDEGEE. Germline trimming cut 4 bases from V and 4 bases from J; bases unmatched to any gene: 5. CDR3 nucleotide sequence: TGTGCCAGCAGCCCGGGACAGTGGAATCAGCCCCAGCATTTT. Amino acids: CASSPGQWNQPQHF.